This T cell receptor (beta chain) was identified during a study of cytomegalovirus exposure and HLA in healthy donors. This CDR3 region has 15 residues. CDR1 and CDR2 from the germline V gene are SQVTM and ANQGSEA. Concerning this clone itself: One junction end does not reproduce the germline sequence, and a read error may be involved.

Amplification used 60 Vbeta primers and 13 Jbeta primers. Here immunoSEQ multiplex PCR was the method, and the copy in TCRdb shows in-frame clones only, minus some. Of approximately 150,000 clones listed, over 60% were seen once; the top ten hold approximately 1.8%. The receptor comes from a woman aged 18 to 35 in good health and CMV-seronegative. Source material: PBMCs. The rearrangement uses TRBV29-1 and TRBJ2-1; 7 nucleotides match TRBD1. The CDR3 nucleotides are TGCAGCGTTAAAGACCCGGGACAGCCAAAAAATGAGCAGTTCTTC. Its protein product is CSVKDPGQPKNEQFF.